This T cell receptor (beta chain) was sequenced in a study of regulatory T cells in long-lasting Graves disease. Documented time point: newly diagnosed GD, antithyroid drugs for less than 3 months. With RNA extracted from PBMCs as input, the TCR library was made. This clonotype was seen a handful of times. Building of the TCR beta libraries involved iRepertoire HTBI primers and Arm-PCR of CDR3 regions. TCRdb independently ran MiXCR on the multiplex PCR reads; one entry per CDR3 protein. The table records about 430,000 distinct CDR3 sequences, 15% of them present only once. The same specimen was also included in a second study, on T cells in Graves' hyperthyroidism and ophthalmopathy. Turning to that study: Most thyroid clonotypes expanded above 0.001 appeared in blood too.

This TCR came from a woman aged 40 to 50 with Graves disease. The input for sequencing was peripheral blood mononuclear cells (PBMCs), taken at new diagnosis, from a patient treated with antithyroid drugs.

The CDR3 loop is CASSEQGGLGNSPLHF. CDR3 coding DNA: TGTGCCAGCAGTGAACAGGGCGGTCTGGGGAATTCACCCCTCCACTTT. The genes are TRBV25-1 and TRBJ1-6; tentative D call: TRBD1 (5 bases). This CDR3 region has 16 residues. The germline V gene encodes CDR1 MGHDK and CDR2 SYGVNS. Trimming took 2 bases from V and 7 from J, leaving 15 bases between them.